The subject of this entry is one T cell receptor beta chain. These data belong to a study of cytomegalovirus exposure and HLA in healthy donors. V was trimmed by 5 bases and J by 7 bases, leaving 12 bases between them. CDR1 is SEHNR and CDR2 is FQNEAQ in the germline V gene (reference sequence). This CDR3 is 12 amino acids long. In the PCR, 60 Vbeta and 13 Jbeta primers were used. Libraries were prepared by immunoSEQ multiplex PCR; TCRdb keeps only in-frame clonotypes and omits some of them. Altogether approximately 140,000 clones are present, 70% to 85% being singletons, with the ten largest covering less than 3%.

The chain carries TRBV7-9 and TRBJ2-7; possibly TRBD1 for D (5 bases). What was sequenced was PBMCs. The clonotype comes from a male donor in good health and CMV-seronegative. CDR3 bases: TGTGCCAGCAGCGGCGTAAAGGGGGAGCAGTACTTC. Encoded protein: CASSGVKGEQYF. The complete variable domain, with remaining parts taken from reference TRBV7-9 and TRBJ2-7, reads DTGVSQNPRHKITKRGQNVTFRCDPISEHNRLYWYRQTLGQGPEFLTYFQNEAQLEKSRLLSDRFSAERPKGSFSTLEIQRTEQGDSAMYLCASSGVKGEQYFGPGTRLTVT.